The 28 T cell receptor beta chains given below trace back to one sample, sequenced in a study of yellow fever vaccine responses in identical twins. TCRdb analysed the RT-PCR reads with MiXCR anew, one entry per CDR3 protein. The sample has 20,000 to 25,000 distinct CDR3 sequences; around four fifths are singletons. The specimen was T cells from blood (PBMCs), unsorted or a sorted subset (not recorded which), collected before or after yellow fever vaccination (not recorded which). The origin of the receptors is a woman younger than 30 who received the yellow fever vaccine.

The chain employs TRBV7-7 and TRBJ2-7; the D gene could be TRBD1 or TRBD2 (5 bases each). Germline assignment: CDR1 SSHAT and CDR2 FNYEAQ (reference sequence). V lost 4 bases and J 2 bases, leaving 9 bases between the germline ends. CDR3 size: 13 residues. CDR3 protein: CASSYGTTYEQYF. CDR3 nucleotide sequence: TGTGCCAGCAGCTACGGGACCACCTACGAGCAGTACTTC.

In its sample, this clonotype was seen once. The V and J genes are TRBV29-1 and TRBJ2-7; a possible D gene is TRBD1 (6 bases). The germline gives CDR1 SQVTM, CDR2 ANQGSEA. V was clipped by 6 bases and J by 1 base, with 13 bases between them. CDR3 length equals 13 residues. CDR3 DNA sequence: TGCAGCGTCGGGACACGCTTTTCCTACGAGCAGTACTTC. Translation: CSVGTRFSYEQYF.

This sequence joins TRBV12-3 or TRBV12-4 and TRBJ2-1, with D possibly TRBD2 on 6 matching bases. V lost 7 bases and J 4 bases, leaving 17 bases between the germline ends. The CDR3 sequence is 15 residues long. The CDR3 here is CASTPTRELYNEQFF. The CDR3 DNA reads TGTGCCAGCACCCCGACACGGGAGCTGTACAATGAGCAGTTCTTC.

The rearrangement uses TRBV6-2 or TRBV6-3 and TRBJ2-2, with D unclear. V was trimmed by 1 base and J by 5 bases, leaving 8 bases between them. The CDR3 runs to 14 residues. CDR1 MNHEY and CDR2 SVGEGT come from the germline V gene. The CDR3 DNA reads TGTGCCAGCAGTTACTTCGAAGCGACCGGGGAGCTGTTTTTT. It is translated as CASSYFEATGELFF.

The rearrangement joins TRBV27 to TRBJ2-3; 11 bases are a match to TRBD2. The CDR3 sequence is 16 residues long. CDR1 and CDR2 from the germline V gene are MNHEY and SMNVEV (reference sequence). J lost 2 bases, V lost 4 bases, and 5 bases had no gene match. The DNA for the CDR3 is TGTGCCAGCAGTTCCGGGACTAGCGGATACACAGATACGCAGTATTTT. As protein: CASSSGTSGYTDTQYF.

This sequence joins TRBV29-1 and TRBJ2-5; D is perhaps TRBD1 (6 bases). The V end lost 6 bases, the J end lost 2 bases, and 13 bases lay between the germline ends. Germline V gene sequence: CDR1 SQVTM, CDR2 ANQGSEA. This CDR3 region has 13 residues. The CDR3 sequence: CSVRGMDQETQYF. In nucleotides, the CDR3 is TGCAGCGTCAGGGGTATGGATCAAGAGACCCAGTACTTC.

The J gene is TRBJ1-1, the V gene TRBV29-1, with D perhaps TRBD1 (6 bases). CDR3 length equals 13 residues. Germline lookup yields CDR1 SQVTM and CDR2 ANQGSEA. Trimming stripped 4 bases from V and 5 bases from J, with 14 bases between. CDR3 nucleotide sequence: TGCAGCGTTGGGAAACAGGGTCTTACTGAAGCTTTCTTT. Its translation is CSVGKQGLTEAFF.

The chain employs TRBV14 and TRBJ1-1; D unclear. CDR3 size: 13 residues. Trimming left V 5 bases short and J 6 bases short, with 13 bases between. The V gene's germline CDR1 is SGHDN and CDR2 FVKESK. The CDR3 DNA is TGTGCCAGCAGCTTCGCCGCTGCTGCTGAAGCTTTCTTT. Amino acid sequence: CASSFAAAAEAFF.

This clonotype was seen a single time. V and J are TRBV2 and TRBJ2-1; TRBD2 is a possible D gene (6 bases). Germline CDR1 SNHLY, CDR2 FYNNEI. The V gene lost 8 bases and the J gene lost 8 bases, with 28 bases spanning the gap. The CDR3 sequence is 17 residues long. This CDR3 is CASLRDPRDLPVDEQFF. CDR3 coding DNA: TGTGCCAGCCTGAGGGACCCCCGGGACTTGCCCGTGGATGAGCAGTTCTTC.

This clonotype was recorded a few times. The rearrangement joins TRBV29-1 to TRBJ1-1; D is ambiguous. Germline CDR1 SQVTM, CDR2 ANQGSEA. The V gene lost 4 bases and the J gene lost 0 bases, with 9 bases spanning the gap. The CDR3 runs to 13 residues. The DNA of the CDR3 is TGCAGCGTTGCGCGCCAACTGAACACTGAAGCTTTCTTT. Translating it yields CSVARQLNTEAFF.

V usage is TRBV15 and J usage is TRBJ1-4; D not resolved. The CDR3 sequence is 15 residues long. The V gene lost 4 bases and the J gene lost 0 bases, with 9 bases spanning the gap. CDR1 and CDR2 (germline): LNHNV, YYDKDF (reference sequence). This CDR3 reads CATSIGQATNEKLFF. CDR3 DNA sequence: TGTGCCACCAGCATTGGGCAAGCAACTAATGAAAAACTGTTTTTT.

The CDR3 DNA is TGTGCCAGCAGTGAGCAGGGGCTCGGCAAAAACATTCAGTACTTC. Amino acids: CASSEQGLGKNIQYF. V usage is TRBV2 and J usage is TRBJ2-4; maybe TRBD1 (6 bases). The CDR3 is made up of 15 amino acids. Per germline, CDR1 SNHLY and CDR2 FYNNEI. The V end lost 3 bases, the J end lost 3 bases, and 12 bases lay between the germline ends.

This clonotype was seen a few times. The rearrangement joins TRBV5-4 to TRBJ2-1; D perhaps matches TRBD2 (6 bases). Deletions cut 7 bases from V and 5 bases from J, with 13 bases between. In germline, CDR1 is SGHNT, CDR2 YYREEE (reference sequence). The CDR3 has 13 residues. The CDR3 coding sequence is TGTGCCAGCGGGACTTTGGTTAACAATGAGCAGTTCTTC. This encodes CASGTLVNNEQFF.

The chain joins TRBV25-1 to TRBJ1-2; TRBD1 agrees at 8 bases. Looked up from germline, CDR1 is MGHDK and CDR2 is SYGVNS. The V and J ends lost 4 bases and 3 bases, in that order; junction bases with no gene match: 10. The CDR3 contains 16 residues. The CDR3 DNA follows: TGTGCCAGCAGTGGGCCGACAGGGGCCACGGACTATGGCTACACCTTC. Its translation is CASSGPTGATDYGYTF.

This clonotype was detected a few times. The gene calls are TRBV7-9 and TRBJ2-7, with D unresolved. V lost 8 bases and J lost 0, with 11 bases in between. This CDR3 has 13 residues. Germline CDR1 reads SEHNR; CDR2 reads FQNEAQ (reference sequence). The chain's CDR3 is CASLGRYSYEQYF. CDR3 DNA: TGTGCCAGCCTTGGGCGGTACTCCTACGAGCAGTACTTC.

The rearrangement uses TRBV27 and TRBJ1-3; 10 bases map to TRBD1. V shed 7 bases and J 3 bases; nucleotides not matched to a gene: 9. Germline V lookup: CDR1 MNHEY, CDR2 SMNVEV (reference sequence). This CDR3 comprises 16 residues. The CDR3 DNA follows: TGTGCCAGCACCGCCTCGGGACAGGGGCTTGGAAACACCATATATTTT. It is translated as CASTASGQGLGNTIYF.

J is TRBJ1-2 and V is TRBV15; D is possibly TRBD1 (5 bases). The CDR3 loop spans 18 amino acids. Looked up from germline, CDR1 is LNHNV and CDR2 is YYDKDF (reference sequence). V shed 2 bases and J shed 6 bases, with 25 bases lying between them. The CDR3 nucleotides read TGTGCCACCAGCAGACGGAGAGGGACGCTCGGCGGGGGGGATGGCTACACCTTC. Translated: CATSRRRGTLGGGDGYTF. The full variable domain, rest sourced from reference TRBV15 and TRBJ1-2, is DAMVIQNPRYQVTQFGKPVTLSCSQTLNHNVMYWYQQKSSQAPKLLFHYYDKDFNNEADTPDNFQSRRPNTSFCFLDIRSPGLGDTAMYLCATSRRRGTLGGGDGYTFGSGTRLTVV.

The chain links TRBV18 to TRBJ2-1; D possibly matches TRBD1 or TRBD2 (5 bases each). The CDR3 covers 15 residues. Germline-derived CDR1 and CDR2 are KGHSH and LQKENI. Trimming stripped 3 bases from V and 0 bases from J, with 9 bases between. CDR3 region: CASSPLGTSYNEQFF. The CDR3 DNA follows: TGTGCCAGCTCACCTCTGGGGACCTCCTACAATGAGCAGTTCTTC.

The CDR3 protein is CASTQGQGFWYF. The DNA for the CDR3 is TGTGCCAGCACCCAGGGACAGGGGTTTTGGTACTTC. The chain combines TRBV13 with TRBJ2-7; TRBD1 matches 10 bases. This CDR3 region has 12 residues. Trimming took 7 bases from V and 12 from J; bases not matched to a gene: 9. From germline, CDR1 is PRHDT and CDR2 FYEKMQ (reference sequence).

V and J are TRBV2 and TRBJ1-5; 8 nucleotides line up with TRBD1. Germline CDR1 is SNHLY and CDR2 is FYNNEI. This CDR3 spans 14 amino acids. The trim removed 6 bases at V and 6 bases at J, leaving 7 bases unmatched. CDR3 loop: CASRDDRGGQPQHF. CDR3 bases: TGTGCCAGCAGGGATGACAGGGGTGGTCAGCCCCAGCATTTT.

V usage is TRBV23-1 and J usage is TRBJ1-5, with TRBD1 identical over 7 bases. TRBV23-1 is noted as an ORF with a role that remains uncertain. The ends lost 8 bases at V and 4 bases at J; junction bases unmatched: 8. The CDR3 sequence is 14 residues long. The CDR3 DNA follows: TGCGCCAGCTGCGACAGGGAGTTAAATCAGCCCCAGCATTTT. Protein: CASCDRELNQPQHF.

The CDR3 loop is CASSESRGNQPQHF. For the CDR3, the DNA is TGCGCCAGCAGTGAGTCGAGGGGGAATCAGCCCCAGCATTTT. The gene calls are TRBV10-1 and TRBJ1-5; TRBD1 might be the D (6 bases). The CDR3 length is 14 residues. V lost 0 bases to trimming and J lost 4 bases, with 7 bases between them. Germline values: CDR1 WNHNN, CDR2 SYGVQD (reference sequence).

V usage is TRBV11-3 and J usage is TRBJ1-1; D unclear. Germline lookup yields CDR1 SGHNT and CDR2 YENEEA. The CDR3 totals 13 residues. Trimming removed 4 bases from V and 4 bases from J, with 10 bases in between. CDR3 in amino acids: CASSWGSATEAFF. CDR3 sequence (DNA): TGTGCCAGCAGCTGGGGATCAGCCACTGAAGCTTTCTTT. The complete variable domain, with remaining parts taken from reference TRBV11-3 and TRBJ1-1, reads EAGVVQSPRYKIIEKKQPVAFWCNPISGHNTLYWYLQNLGQGPELLIRYENEEAVDDSQLPKDRFSAERLKGVDSTLKIQPAELGDSAVYLCASSWGSATEAFFGQGTRLTVV.

The V and J genes are TRBV5-6 and TRBJ2-7; 8 bases agree with TRBD1. The CDR3 has 13 residues. V was clipped by 7 bases and J by 0 bases; unmatched bases: 3. CDR1 is SGHDT and CDR2 is YYEEEE in the germline V gene. Here the CDR3 reads CASDRGSSYEQYF. In DNA, the CDR3 is TGTGCCAGCGACAGGGGTAGCTCCTACGAGCAGTACTTC.

J is TRBJ2-4 and V is TRBV12-3 or TRBV12-4; D may correspond to TRBD1 or TRBD2 (5 bases each). The CDR3 has 16 amino acids. Trimming cost V 6 bases and J 5 bases, with 20 bases left between them. The CDR3 DNA follows: TGTGCCAGCAGCATCTCGGGCGCTGGGACCCAAAACATTCAGTACTTC. It specifies CASSISGAGTQNIQYF.

This clonotype showed up just a few times. The chain recombines TRBV2 with TRBJ1-5, with no clear D. CDR1 SNHLY and CDR2 FYNNEI come from the germline V gene. Between the trimmed V and J ends, which lost 0 bases and 2 bases, there was a span of 14 bases. CDR3 size: 17 residues. The CDR3 nucleotides read TGTGCCAGCAGTGAAGCGCTTCGAGGCGAAGGCAATCAGCCCCAGCATTTT. As protein: CASSEALRGEGNQPQHF.

The gene calls are TRBV9 and TRBJ2-1; D remains unclear. CDR3 length: 14 amino acids. The V end was cut by 0 bases, the J end by 3 bases, with 7 bases between. Germline V CDR1 and CDR2: SGDLS, YYNGEE. CDR3 sequence: CASSVVDHYNEQFF. CDR3 nucleotides: TGTGCCAGCAGCGTAGTGGATCACTACAATGAGCAGTTCTTC.

This chain joins TRBV11-1 and TRBJ1-4; TRBD1 matches 7 bases. V was pared by 5 bases and J by 7 bases, with 7 bases of the junction left unmatched. This CDR3 has 14 amino acids. CDR1 is SGHAT, CDR2 FQDESV, per germline (reference sequence). This CDR3 reads CASSHGQVAEKLFF. DNA for the CDR3: TGTGCCAGCAGCCACGGACAGGTGGCTGAAAAACTGTTTTTT.